The 22 T cell receptor beta chains below all came from one sample that was sequenced in a study of blood T cell repertoires in COVID-19. Method: immunoSEQ multiplex PCR; TCRdb's copy keeps in-frame clones and lacks some. The table shows 200,000 or so clones, with 80% to 85% occurring only once. Sequencing was done on a sample of peripheral blood. These receptors originate from a woman aged 55-69 years with acute or convalescent COVID-19.

The J gene is TRBJ2-3, the V gene TRBV9; 8 bases line up with TRBD2. The trim removed 0 bases at V and 0 bases at J, leaving 3 bases unmatched. Germline V gene sequence: CDR1 SGDLS, CDR2 YYNGEE. This CDR3 comprises 16 residues. CDR3: CASSVAERGSTDTQYF. DNA of the CDR3: TGTGCCAGCAGCGTAGCGGAGCGGGGGAGCACAGATACGCAGTATTTT.

The DNA for the CDR3 is TGCAGCGCCCGACAGGGGGTTAACAATGAGCAGTTCTTC. This gives the protein CSARQGVNNEQFF. The chain has TRBV29-1 and TRBJ2-1; 9 nucleotides line up with TRBD1. After removal of 7 bases from V and 5 bases from J, the junction contained 6 bases not matched to a gene. This CDR3 region has 13 residues. Germline V gene lookup returns CDR1 SQVTM and CDR2 ANQGSEA.

V usage is TRBV5-1 and J usage is TRBJ2-3; 11 nucleotides match TRBD2. The CDR3 extends over 17 amino acids. CDR1 is SGHRS, CDR2 YFSETQ, per germline. Trimming took 0 bases from V and 3 from J; bases not matched to a gene: 6. The CDR3 DNA reads as TGCGCCAGCAGCTTGGCGGTTAGCGGGGGGGCGACAGATACGCAGTATTTT. It codes for CASSLAVSGGATDTQYF. Full variable domain (remainder filled in from reference TRBV5-1 and TRBJ2-3): KAGVTQTPRYLIKTRGQQVTLSCSPISGHRSVSWYQQTPGQGLQFLFEYFSETQRNKGNFPGRFSGRQFSNSRSEMNVSTLELGDSALYLCASSLAVSGGATDTQYFGPGTRLTVL.

This rearrangement joins TRBV15 to TRBJ2-1; D is perhaps TRBD1 (6 bases). V lost 1 base and J lost 4, with 14 bases in between. This CDR3 spans 16 amino acids. Germline V gene lookup returns CDR1 LNHNV and CDR2 YYDKDF (reference sequence). The CDR3 reads CATSRGRQGHYNEQFF. CDR3 DNA sequence: TGTGCCACCAGCAGAGGTCGGCAGGGGCATTACAATGAGCAGTTCTTC.

The V and J genes are TRBV19 and TRBJ1-5, with D tentatively TRBD1 (6 bases). The CDR3 is 13 amino acids. V was cut by 4 bases and J by 7 bases, with 11 bases left in between. Germline values: CDR1 LNHDA, CDR2 SQIVND (reference sequence). CDR3 in DNA: TGTGCCAGTAGTACCACAGGGAACCAGCCCCAGCATTTT. Translation: CASSTTGNQPQHF. The complete variable domain, with remaining parts taken from reference TRBV19 and TRBJ1-5, reads DGGITQSPKYLFRKEGQNVTLSCEQNLNHDAMYWYRQDPGQGLRLIYYSQIVNDFQKGDIAEGYSVSREKKESFPLTVTSAQKNPTAFYLCASSTTGNQPQHFGDGTRLSIL.

The CDR3 nucleotides read TGTGCCAGTAGTCCGCGACAGGTCTCCTACGAGCAGTACTTC. It encodes CASSPRQVSYEQYF. V and J are TRBV19 and TRBJ2-7, with a possible D match to TRBD1 (6 bases). Germline loops: CDR1 LNHDA, CDR2 SQIVND (reference sequence). This CDR3 contains 14 residues. The V gene lost 5 bases and the J gene lost 0 bases, with 11 bases spanning the gap.

This clone was found a few times. This sequence joins TRBV9 and TRBJ1-3, with 9 positions matching TRBD1. Trimming removed 4 bases from V and 3 bases from J; junction bases left unmatched: 2. Looked up from germline, CDR1 is SGDLS and CDR2 is YYNGEE. The CDR3 runs to 14 residues. CDR3 DNA: TGTGCCAGCAGCTGGGGACAGGGTGGAAACACCATATATTTT. The encoded protein is CASSWGQGGNTIYF.

The rearrangement uses TRBV7-3 and TRBJ2-5; TRBD2 might be the D (5 bases). CDR1 and CDR2 (germline): SGHTA, FQGTGA. V dropped 5 bases and J dropped 5 bases, with 18 bases sitting between them. There are 15 residues in the CDR3. CDR3 protein: CASSTMAGLGETQYF. CDR3 DNA: TGTGCCAGCAGCACAATGGCGGGTTTAGGGGAGACCCAGTACTTC.

The V and J genes are TRBV7-9 and TRBJ2-3; 8 positions agree with TRBD1. Germline CDR1 SEHNR, CDR2 FQNEAQ (reference sequence). The CDR3 runs 18 residues. V lost 5 bases and J lost 4; bases outside the gene matches: 17. CDR3 protein: CASSPTLRWDRKADTQYF. In DNA, the CDR3 is TGTGCCAGCAGCCCAACTCTGAGATGGGACAGGAAGGCAGATACGCAGTATTTT.

The CDR3 here is CAWSVRDRGNTIYF. CDR3 coding DNA: TGTGCCTGGAGTGTACGGGACAGGGGAAACACCATATATTTT. This sequence joins TRBV30 and TRBJ1-3, with TRBD1 matching over 8 bases. Germline V lookup: CDR1 GTSNPN, CDR2 SVGIG (reference sequence). V lost 0 bases to trimming and J lost 4 bases; unmatched junction nucleotides: 2. This CDR3 region has 14 residues.

This rearrangement joins TRBV7-3 to TRBJ2-1, with no clear D. Trimming stripped 2 bases from V and 8 bases from J, with 10 bases between. This CDR3 contains 13 residues. The germline V gene encodes CDR1 SGHTA and CDR2 FQGTGA. DNA of the CDR3: TGTGCCAGCAGCTTAGGCCCTCTTGATGAGCAGTTCTTC. This encodes CASSLGPLDEQFF.

This clone came up a few times. The chain recombines TRBV7-8 with TRBJ2-5; the match to TRBD2 covers 10 bases. The germline V gene has CDR1 SGHVS and CDR2 FQNEAQ. The length of the CDR3 is 17 residues. The J segment lost 4 bases and the V segment lost 7 bases, leaving 15 bases of the junction unmatched. The CDR3 DNA sequence: TGTGCCAGCACCCCGCGGGGTAGCGGGGGGCGAGGAGAGACCCAGTACTTC. Translated: CASTPRGSGGRGETQYF.

The chain combines TRBV4-1 with TRBJ1-1; 7 bases agree with TRBD1. The CDR3 runs to 15 residues. Germline V CDR1 and CDR2: MGHRA, YSYEKL. V lost 2 bases, J lost 7 bases, and 10 bases stayed unmatched. Written as DNA, the CDR3 is TGCGCCAGCAGCCAACCGACAGGGAGCGTAGGTGAAGCTTTCTTT. It translates to CASSQPTGSVGEAFF.

The gene calls are TRBV9 and TRBJ2-2, with D possibly being TRBD2 (5 bases). The CDR3 is 16 residues long. V shed 2 bases and J shed 4 bases, with 15 bases lying between them. Germline CDR1 reads SGDLS; CDR2 reads YYNGEE. The CDR3 coding sequence is TGTGCCAGCAGCGTCCGACCGACGGGAAGCACCGGGGAGCTGTTTTTT. Amino acid sequence: CASSVRPTGSTGELFF. Full variable domain (outside the CDR3, taken from reference TRBV9 and TRBJ2-2): DSGVTQTPKHLITATGQRVTLRCSPRSGDLSVYWYQQSLDQGLQFLIQYYNGEERAKGNILERFSAQQFPDLHSELNLSSLELGDSALYFCASSVRPTGSTGELFFGEGSRLTVL.

This clone was seen a handful of times. This rearrangement joins TRBV15 to TRBJ1-1, with D possibly matching TRBD1 (6 bases). From germline, CDR1 is LNHNV and CDR2 YYDKDF (reference sequence). The CDR3 covers 16 residues. Trimming took 1 base from V and 1 from J, leaving 13 bases between them. DNA of the CDR3: TGTGCCACCAGCAGAGGTAGGGGGAAAGGGAACACTGAAGCTTTCTTT. This sequence encodes CATSRGRGKGNTEAFF.

This rearrangement joins TRBV3-1 (or the pseudogene TRBV3-2) to TRBJ1-5; 7 bases map to TRBD1. The germline V gene encodes CDR1 LGHDT and CDR2 YNNKEL (reference sequence). After removal of 5 bases from V and 4 bases from J, the junction contained 5 bases not matched to a gene. The CDR3 totals 14 residues. CDR3 amino acids: CASSLGQRNQPQHF. The CDR3 nucleotides are TGTGCCAGCAGCTTGGGACAGCGGAATCAGCCCCAGCATTTT.

The gene calls are TRBV5-1 and TRBJ1-4, with 10 bases that match TRBD1. This CDR3 comprises 14 residues. Germline V gene lookup returns CDR1 SGHRS and CDR2 YFSETQ. Trimming removed 4 bases from V and 7 bases from J; junction bases left unmatched: 4. CDR3 nucleotides: TGCGCCAGCAGCCCGGACAGGGGGTTTGAAAAACTGTTTTTT. Protein: CASSPDRGFEKLFF.

The gene calls are TRBV5-1 and TRBJ2-7; D not certain. The CDR3 spans 12 residues. Trimming cost V 7 bases and J 0 bases, with 8 bases left between them. Germline V gene data show CDR1 as SGHRS and CDR2 as YFSETQ. CDR3 nucleotide sequence: TGCGCCAGCGGCAACAGCTCCTACGAGCAGTACTTC. This encodes CASGNSSYEQYF.

The rearrangement joins TRBV5-1 to TRBJ1-2; TRBD1 matches 9 bases. Germline V gene sequence: CDR1 SGHRS, CDR2 YFSETQ. With 6 bases clipped from V and 6 bases from J, the junction kept 18 bases outside the gene matches. This CDR3 is 17 amino acids long. The DNA for the CDR3 is TGCGCCAGCACTCCAGCCGTTGGGAGGGACAGGGACAATGGCTACACCTTC. It translates to CASTPAVGRDRDNGYTF.

The chain has TRBV7-9 and TRBJ2-5; 9 nucleotides line up with TRBD2. From germline, CDR1 is SEHNR and CDR2 FQNEAQ (reference sequence). V was clipped by 1 base and J by 5 bases; unmatched bases: 11. CDR3 length: 17 amino acids. Here the CDR3 reads CASSLELGLAGSETQYF. CDR3 sequence (DNA): TGTGCCAGCAGCTTAGAATTGGGACTAGCTGGTTCCGAGACCCAGTACTTC.

The V gene is TRBV6-5, the J gene TRBJ1-2; possible D gene TRBD1, 6 bases. This CDR3 is 16 amino acids long. With 0 bases removed from V and 7 bases from J, the gap between germline ends came to 18 bases. Germline CDR1 is MNHEY and CDR2 is SVGAGI. The CDR3 region has the DNA TGTGCCAGCAGTTACTCAAGTAAGGGGGTAAAGGGTGGCTACACCTTC. Amino acids: CASSYSSKGVKGGYTF.

This clone showed up just a few times. The chain uses TRBV6-5 and TRBJ1-1, with D perhaps matching TRBD1 (5 bases). The V gene's germline CDR1 is MNHEY and CDR2 SVGAGI. V shed 6 bases and J shed 3 bases, with 8 bases lying between them. This CDR3 is 12 amino acids long. CDR3 residues: CASRRQHTEAFF. The CDR3 coding sequence is TGTGCCAGCAGACGACAGCACACTGAAGCTTTCTTT.